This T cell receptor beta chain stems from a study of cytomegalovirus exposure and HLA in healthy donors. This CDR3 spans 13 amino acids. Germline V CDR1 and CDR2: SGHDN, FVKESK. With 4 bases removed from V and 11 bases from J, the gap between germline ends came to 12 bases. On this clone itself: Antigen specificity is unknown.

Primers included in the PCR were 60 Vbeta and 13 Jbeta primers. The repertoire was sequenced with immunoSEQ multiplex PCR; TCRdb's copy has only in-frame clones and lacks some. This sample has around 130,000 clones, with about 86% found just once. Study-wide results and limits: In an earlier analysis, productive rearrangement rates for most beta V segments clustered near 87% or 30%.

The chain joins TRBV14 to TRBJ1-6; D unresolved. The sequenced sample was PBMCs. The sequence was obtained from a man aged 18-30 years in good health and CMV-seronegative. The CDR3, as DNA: TGTGCCAGCAGCCTGCGGGCGGGCCCACCCCTCCACTTT. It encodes CASSLRAGPPLHF.